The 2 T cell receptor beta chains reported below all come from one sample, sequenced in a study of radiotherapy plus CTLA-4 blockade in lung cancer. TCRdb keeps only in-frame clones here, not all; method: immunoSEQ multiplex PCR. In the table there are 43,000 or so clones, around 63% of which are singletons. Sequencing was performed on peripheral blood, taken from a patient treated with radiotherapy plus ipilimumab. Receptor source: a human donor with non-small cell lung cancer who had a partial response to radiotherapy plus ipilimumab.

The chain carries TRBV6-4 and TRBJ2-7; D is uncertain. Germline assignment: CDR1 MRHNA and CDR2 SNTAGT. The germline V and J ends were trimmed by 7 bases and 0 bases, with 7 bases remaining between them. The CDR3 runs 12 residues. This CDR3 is CASIVSSYEQYF. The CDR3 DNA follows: TGTGCCAGCATTGTCAGCTCCTACGAGCAGTACTTC.

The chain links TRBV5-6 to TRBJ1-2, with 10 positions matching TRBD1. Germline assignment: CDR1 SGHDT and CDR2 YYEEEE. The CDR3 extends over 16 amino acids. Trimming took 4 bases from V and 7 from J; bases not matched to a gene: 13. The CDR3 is CASSAGNRDRGSGYTF. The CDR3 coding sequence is TGTGCCAGCAGCGCTGGGAACCGGGACAGGGGTAGTGGCTACACCTTC. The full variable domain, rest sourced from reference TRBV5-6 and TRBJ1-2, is DAGVTQSPTHLIKTRGQQVTLRCSPKSGHDTVSWYQQALGQGPQFIFQYYEEEERQRGNFPDRFSGHQFPNYSSELNVNALLLGDSALYLCASSAGNRDRGSGYTFGSGTRLTVV.